These 30 T cell receptor beta chains came from one sample sequenced in a study of blood T cell repertoires in COVID-19. Only in-frame clones appear in the TCRdb table, and some are missing; sequencing was by immunoSEQ multiplex PCR. The profile shows under 250,000 clones, about 91% of them singletons. The material sequenced was PBMCs or T cells enriched from blood (not recorded which). The receptors stem from a woman under 40 with acute COVID-19.

This clone was observed a single time. This rearrangement joins TRBV12-3 or TRBV12-4 to TRBJ1-1; D perhaps matches TRBD1 (5 bases). The CDR3 extends over 13 amino acids. The germline V and J ends were trimmed by 3 bases and 5 bases, with 10 bases remaining between them. The CDR3 DNA follows: TGTGCCAGCAGTTTGGGGGGTGGGACTGAAGCTTTCTTT. Protein product: CASSLGGGTEAFF.

The V gene is TRBV12-3 or TRBV12-4, the J gene TRBJ1-5, with D uncertain. The CDR3 length is 12 residues. Trimming cost V 5 bases and J 6 bases, with 8 bases left between them. The CDR3 DNA reads TGTGCCAGCAGTCCTTTTCGTCAGCCCCAGCATTTT. It encodes CASSPFRQPQHF.

This clone was seen more than once but under ten times. The chain uses TRBV11-2 and TRBJ2-7, with D possibly matching TRBD2 (6 bases). This CDR3 has 14 residues. V gave up 4 bases and J gave up 3 bases, with 13 bases separating them. Germline lookup yields CDR1 SGHAT and CDR2 FQNNGV. The CDR3 nucleotides are TGTGCCAGCAGCTCCTCTCTGGGAGGCTACGAGCAGTACTTC. This sequence encodes CASSSSLGGYEQYF.

This chain joins TRBV10-3 and TRBJ1-1, with TRBD1 matching 7 bases. V lost 4 bases to trimming and J lost 3 bases; unmatched junction nucleotides: 8. Germline assignment: CDR1 ENHRY and CDR2 SYGVKD. The CDR3 runs to 15 residues. CDR3 protein: CAISAYTGVDTEAFF. In DNA, the CDR3 is TGTGCCATCAGTGCCTACACAGGGGTGGACACTGAAGCTTTCTTT.

The rearrangement joins TRBV9 to TRBJ2-7; 11 positions agree with TRBD2. This CDR3 spans 16 amino acids. The trim removed 3 bases at V and 6 bases at J, leaving 11 bases unmatched. Germline CDR1 reads SGDLS; CDR2 reads YYNGEE. CDR3 in DNA: TGTGCCAGCAGCGCAGGCCCGACTAGCGGGGTGGGCGAGCAGTACTTC. Residues: CASSAGPTSGVGEQYF.

The chain combines TRBV5-1 with TRBJ1-6, with 8 bases matching TRBD1. V shed 2 bases and J 3 bases; nucleotides not matched to a gene: 4. The V gene's germline CDR1 is SGHRS and CDR2 YFSETQ. The CDR3 has 16 amino acids. CDR3 sequence: CASSLPGGSYNSPLHF. The CDR3 DNA is TGCGCCAGCAGCTTACCAGGGGGCAGCTATAATTCACCCCTCCACTTT.

The chain links TRBV18 to TRBJ1-5; no definite D call. V was trimmed by 0 bases and J by 6 bases, leaving 12 bases between them. From germline, CDR1 is KGHSH and CDR2 LQKENI. The length of the CDR3 is 15 residues. The DNA for the CDR3 is TGTGCCAGCTCACCACCGGGAGGGTCGGGTCAGCCCCAGCATTTT. Protein product: CASSPPGGSGQPQHF. Based on the CDR3 plus reference TRBV18 and TRBJ1-5, the full variable domain is NAGVMQNPRHLVRRRGQEARLRCSPMKGHSHVYWYRQLPEEGLKFMVYLQKENIIDESGMPKERFSAEFPKEGPSILRIQQVVRGDSAAYFCASSPPGGSGQPQHFGDGTRLSIL.

This chain joins TRBV2 and TRBJ2-7; possibly TRBD1 for D (6 bases). The CDR3 loop spans 12 amino acids. Trimming left V 6 bases short and J 5 bases short, with 11 bases between. Per the germline V gene, CDR1 is SNHLY and CDR2 is FYNNEI. As DNA, the CDR3 is TGTGCCAGCAGCTTCACAGGGAACGAGCAGTACTTC. Translating it yields CASSFTGNEQYF.

The chain carries TRBV6-4 and TRBJ2-3, with TRBD1 matching over 7 bases. Germline CDR1 reads MRHNA; CDR2 reads SNTAGT. CDR3 size: 15 residues. V shed 6 bases, J shed 3 bases, and the junction held 9 bases outside the gene matches. CDR3 protein: CASSAVGGVTDTQYF. The CDR3 DNA reads TGTGCCAGCAGCGCCGTAGGGGGCGTAACAGATACGCAGTATTTT.

This clone was seen only a few times. The V gene is TRBV6-4, the J gene TRBJ1-1; D perhaps matches TRBD1 (5 bases). This CDR3 has 13 amino acids. Germline V gene data show CDR1 as MRHNA and CDR2 as SNTAGT. V was cut by 3 bases and J by 1 base, with 6 bases left in between. This chain's CDR3 is CASSEGANTEAFF. The CDR3 region has the DNA TGTGCCAGCAGTGAAGGGGCGAACACTGAAGCTTTCTTT.

The rearrangement joins TRBV2 to TRBJ1-4; D remains ambiguous. The CDR3 has 14 residues. V was clipped by 1 base and J by 5 bases, with 8 bases between them. Germline-derived CDR1 and CDR2 are SNHLY and FYNNEI. The CDR3 spells CASSEGPTNEKLFF. CDR3 DNA: TGTGCCAGCAGTGAAGGACCGACAAATGAAAAACTGTTTTTT.

V gene TRBV30 combines with J gene TRBJ1-3, with TRBD1 matching over 7 bases. The germline CDR1 and CDR2 sequences are GTSNPN and SVGIG (reference sequence). V lost 5 bases, J lost 3 bases, and 4 bases stayed unmatched. CDR3 length: 13 amino acids. This chain's CDR3 is CAWETGIGNTIYF. The CDR3 DNA reads as TGTGCCTGGGAGACAGGGATTGGAAACACCATATATTTT.

The genes are TRBV29-1 and TRBJ1-1; TRBD1 matches 7 bases. The germline V gene has CDR1 SQVTM and CDR2 ANQGSEA. The CDR3 loop spans 13 amino acids. The junction had 9 bases not matched to a gene; V was cut back by 7 bases and J by 4 bases. The CDR3 nucleotides are TGCAGCGGCATACCGGGACAGCTCACTGAAGCTTTCTTT. It encodes CSGIPGQLTEAFF.

The rearrangement links TRBV1 to TRBJ1-3. TRBV1 is annotated as a pseudogene. The CDR3 has 16 residues. The CDR3 is CTSSPWSGSSGNTIYF. CDR3 nucleotides: TGCACCAGCAGCCCATGGAGCGGGAGCTCTGGAAACACCATATATTTT.

The chain recombines TRBV30 with TRBJ2-5; 10 bases are a match to TRBD2. V lost 1 base and J lost 1; bases outside the gene matches: 6. The germline gives CDR1 GTSNPN, CDR2 SVGIG (reference sequence). This CDR3 contains 16 residues. The CDR3 here is CAWSAKLAGTQETQYF. As DNA, the CDR3 is TGTGCCTGGAGTGCCAAACTAGCGGGGACCCAAGAGACCCAGTACTTC.

V usage is TRBV10-3 and J usage is TRBJ1-1; 7 nucleotides line up with TRBD1. Germline V gives CDR1 ENHRY, CDR2 SYGVKD. The junction had 8 bases not matched to a gene; V was cut back by 4 bases and J by 6 bases. The CDR3 length is 14 residues. The CDR3 nucleotides are TGTGCCATCAGTGGAGGACAGGTTAGTTCTGAAGCTTTCTTT. Protein product: CAISGGQVSSEAFF.

CDR3 region: CASSKLPKTRGEQFF. DNA of the CDR3: TGTGCCAGCAGCAAATTGCCCAAAACTCGGGGTGAGCAGTTCTTC. V gene TRBV21-1 combines with J gene TRBJ2-1; TRBD2 is the table's D call and was not checked against the DNA. TRBV21-1 is flagged as a pseudogene. The CDR3 extends over 15 amino acids.

This clone was recorded a few times. Within the sample, other DNA sequences also encode this same CDR3. The CDR3 is CASTPRRGEGQPQHF. CDR3 sequence (DNA): TGTGCCAGTACCCCCCGGAGGGGAGAAGGTCAGCCCCAGCATTTT. The V gene is TRBV19, the J gene TRBJ1-5, with D perhaps TRBD1 (5 bases). The germline V gene has CDR1 LNHDA and CDR2 SQIVND (reference sequence). The CDR3 loop spans 15 amino acids. Trimming cost V 7 bases and J 6 bases, with 19 bases left between them.

In this sample, this clone turned up once. The rearrangement joins TRBV19 to TRBJ2-3; 10 nucleotides line up with TRBD2. CDR3 length: 15 residues. J was trimmed by 8 bases and V by 9 bases; bases with no gene match: 14. Per germline, CDR1 LNHDA and CDR2 SQIVND (reference sequence). DNA for the CDR3: TGTGCCAGCCAAAAGATACTAGCGGGGTCCGGTACGCAGTATTTT. It encodes CASQKILAGSGTQYF. Using reference TRBV19 and TRBJ2-3 for the parts outside the CDR3, the full variable domain is DGGITQSPKYLFRKEGQNVTLSCEQNLNHDAMYWYRQDPGQGLRLIYYSQIVNDFQKGDIAEGYSVSREKKESFPLTVTSAQKNPTAFYLCASQKILAGSGTQYFGPGTRLTVL.

The chain joins TRBV12-3 or TRBV12-4 to TRBJ2-5; tentative D call: TRBD1 (6 bases). Trimming shortened V by 6 bases and J by 14 bases, and 19 bases separated the two germline ends. This CDR3 is 12 amino acids long. The CDR3 loop is CASRALRGRFYF. In DNA, the CDR3 is TGTGCCAGCAGGGCTCTCAGGGGACGGTTTTACTTC.

This chain uses TRBV27 with TRBJ1-5; D call uncertain. The CDR3 consists of 15 residues. The V end was cut by 5 bases, the J end by 4 bases, with 15 bases between. Germline CDR1 MNHEY, CDR2 SMNVEV (reference sequence). The CDR3 DNA reads as TGTGCCAGCAGTCCCTACGAGGGCAGGAATCAGCCCCAGCATTTT. Translation gives CASSPYEGRNQPQHF.

The gene calls are TRBV19 and TRBJ2-1; 8 nucleotides match TRBD1. Germline V gene sequence: CDR1 LNHDA, CDR2 SQIVND (reference sequence). V lost 6 bases to trimming and J lost 6 bases; unmatched junction nucleotides: 10. This CDR3 has 15 residues. The CDR3 DNA reads as TGTGCCAGTAGCCCCCCCGACAGGGGTGGCAATGAGCAGTTCTTC. This gives the protein CASSPPDRGGNEQFF.

This clone was found a few times. At the DNA level, this CDR3 is encoded by other sequences in the same sample as well. The CDR3 sequence is CASSPPSSGGTDTQYF. In nucleotides, the CDR3 is TGTGCCAGCAGCCCGCCGAGTAGCGGAGGCACAGATACGCAGTATTTT. The V gene is TRBV3-1 (or the pseudogene TRBV3-2), the J gene TRBJ2-3; D is possibly TRBD2 (6 bases). The length of the CDR3 is 16 residues. Germline lookup yields CDR1 LGHDT and CDR2 YNNKEL (reference sequence). Trimming removed 4 bases from V and 1 base from J, with 15 bases in between.

CDR3 region: CASSRETGTNTEAFF. In DNA, the CDR3 is TGTGCCAGCAGCCGAGAAACAGGGACGAACACTGAAGCTTTCTTT. This chain uses TRBV13 with TRBJ1-1; D might be TRBD1 (6 bases). Trimming took 5 bases from V and 1 from J, leaving 14 bases between them. The CDR3 spans 15 residues. Looked up from germline, CDR1 is PRHDT and CDR2 is FYEKMQ (reference sequence).

The rearrangement joins TRBV4-3 to TRBJ1-5; TRBD1 matches at 9 bases. The V and J ends lost 1 base and 5 bases, in that order; junction bases with no gene match: 3. The germline gives CDR1 LGHNA, CDR2 YSLEER. CDR3 length: 15 residues. In DNA, the CDR3 is TGCGCCAGCAGCCAAGTATGGGACAGGGATCAGCCCCAGCATTTT. Its protein is CASSQVWDRDQPQHF.

The chain recombines TRBV2 with TRBJ1-1, with TRBD1 matching 7 bases. The V gene's germline CDR1 is SNHLY and CDR2 FYNNEI. The V segment lost 7 bases and the J segment 4 bases; nucleotides outside the gene matches: 9. This CDR3 is built from 14 residues. CDR3 nucleotide sequence: TGTGCCAGCACCAGGGACAGTTCTTTCACTGAAGCTTTCTTT. This encodes CASTRDSSFTEAFF.

J is TRBJ1-2 and V is TRBV11-2, with TRBD1 matching over 7 bases. Germline V lookup: CDR1 SGHAT, CDR2 FQNNGV. V lost 4 bases to trimming and J lost 0 bases; unmatched junction nucleotides: 8. CDR3 length: 16 residues. In DNA form, the CDR3 reads TGTGCCAGCAGCTCTGCCGGGACAGAGGCTAACTATGGCTACACCTTC. Translation: CASSSAGTEANYGYTF.

The chain has TRBV19 and TRBJ1-6; TRBD1 is a possible D gene (6 bases). The CDR3 is made up of 14 amino acids. With 4 bases removed from V and 10 bases from J, the gap between germline ends came to 14 bases. CDR1 and CDR2 (germline): LNHDA, SQIVND (reference sequence). CDR3 DNA: TGTGCCAGTAGTACCCGGGACAACGGGTCACCCCTCCACTTT. It codes for CASSTRDNGSPLHF.

The chain carries TRBV4-1 and TRBJ1-4; 8 bases match TRBD1. Germline lookup yields CDR1 MGHRA and CDR2 YSYEKL. The CDR3 totals 18 residues. V dropped 2 bases and J dropped 8; count of bases not matched to a gene: 16. The DNA of the CDR3 is TGCGCCAGCAGCCAAACCCCGGGACAGGAATACCTTGGGGAAAAACTGTTTTTT. Protein: CASSQTPGQEYLGEKLFF.

This CDR3 reads CASSQETGSPLHF. The CDR3 region has the DNA TGCGCCAGCAGCCAAGAAACGGGTTCACCCCTCCACTTT. The chain carries TRBV4-3 and TRBJ1-6; D remains ambiguous. Germline-derived CDR1 and CDR2 are LGHNA and YSLEER. V was cut by 0 bases and J by 9 bases, with 6 bases left in between. CDR3 size: 13 residues.